This entry concerns a single T cell receptor (beta chain). Its antigen is unidentified. This CDR3 region has 12 residues. Trimming removed 5 bases at V and 0 bases at J, with 4 bases between. Germline-derived CDR1 and CDR2 are SEHNR and FQNEAQ (reference sequence). This sample stems from a study of graft-versus-host responses after intestinal transplantation. The method was immunoSEQ multiplex PCR; TCRdb's version includes in-frame clones alone and lacks a portion of them. This table has some 25,000 clones, 90% to 95% appearing once. The study, taken as a whole, reports: Peak circulating GvH clone levels tracked with early post-transplant HvG declines.

Sample: PBMCs, taken more than 29 days after intestinal transplant. The chain joins TRBV7-9 to TRBJ1-1; unclear D gene. The sequence was collected from a human patient who received an intestinal transplant, so some T cells may come from the graft donor. CDR3 residues: CASSTVNTEAFF. The DNA of the CDR3 is TGTGCCAGCAGCACGGTGAACACTGAAGCTTTCTTT.